These 6 T cell receptor beta chains were all obtained from the same sample, sequenced in a study of blood T cell repertoires in COVID-19. The repertoire was sequenced with immunoSEQ multiplex PCR; TCRdb's copy has only in-frame clones and lacks some. Of about 370,000 clones detected, 90% to 95% appear once; the ten largest clones hold around 0.86%. Sequencing was carried out using PBMCs or T cells enriched from blood (not recorded which). The receptor set was obtained from a woman aged 40 to 50 who had been exposed to COVID-19.

The chain is built from TRBV7-3 and TRBJ1-5; D remains unclear. V lost 5 bases and J lost 0, with 5 bases in between. Germline values: CDR1 SGHTA, CDR2 FQGTGA. The CDR3 sequence is 13 residues long. The CDR3 nucleotides are TGTGCCAGCAGCCTTAATAGCAATCAGCCCCAGCATTTT. This encodes CASSLNSNQPQHF.

This chain links TRBV6-5 with TRBJ1-4; maybe TRBD1 (5 bases). The CDR3 is 15 amino acids. V was pared by 8 bases and J by 4 bases, with 17 bases between. The V gene's germline CDR1 is MNHEY and CDR2 SVGAGI. The CDR3 sequence: CASGASVGGNEKLFF. The CDR3 bases are TGTGCCAGCGGGGCCAGCGTCGGTGGTAATGAAAAACTGTTTTTT.

In this sample, this clone turned up once. The V gene is TRBV2, the J gene TRBJ1-5; D is perhaps TRBD1 (5 bases). Germline CDR1 and CDR2: SNHLY and FYNNEI. The CDR3 contains 15 residues. Trimming removed 4 bases at V and 4 bases at J, with 14 bases between. The CDR3 loop is CASSVEQGLNQPQHF. CDR3 sequence (DNA): TGTGCCAGCAGTGTAGAGCAGGGTTTGAATCAGCCCCAGCATTTT.

The rearrangement links TRBV30 to TRBJ1-1; 9 positions match TRBD1. Losses at the gene ends were 1 base for V and 5 bases for J; bases not matched to a gene: 5. The CDR3 totals 14 residues. CDR1 GTSNPN and CDR2 SVGIG come from the germline V gene (reference sequence). The CDR3 loop is CAWSAGTGRTEAFF. The CDR3, as DNA: TGTGCCTGGAGTGCGGGGACAGGGCGGACTGAAGCTTTCTTT.

The rearrangement uses TRBV7-2 and TRBJ2-5; 12 bases agree with TRBD1. CDR1 is SGHTA and CDR2 is FQGNSA in the germline V gene. The CDR3 extends over 16 amino acids. The V and J ends lost 1 base and 6 bases, in that order; junction bases with no gene match: 6. The CDR3, as DNA: TGTGCCAGCAGCTTAGAAGGGACAGGGGGCGGAAAGACCCAGTACTTC. It translates to CASSLEGTGGGKTQYF.

This chain joins TRBV19 and TRBJ1-3; 10 bases match TRBD1. The CDR3 spans 18 residues. Germline trimming cut 3 bases from V and 0 bases from J; bases unmatched to any gene: 8. From germline, CDR1 is LNHDA and CDR2 SQIVND (reference sequence). This CDR3 reads CASSMLAGQGTSGNTIYF. The CDR3, as DNA: TGTGCCAGTAGTATGCTTGCGGGACAGGGGACCTCTGGAAACACCATATATTTT.